The clone carrying this T cell receptor beta chain was counted between two and nine times. Antigen: not known. Method: immunoSEQ multiplex PCR; TCRdb's copy keeps in-frame clones and lacks some. The table has 15,000 to 20,000 clones, around 70% seen once. Before the COVID-19 pandemic, during about 2010-2019, CD4+ T cells were taken from unexposed donors. The cells were cultured for about ten days before CD4+ T cells were isolated. Testing used SARS-CoV-2 S/N and four cold-coronavirus spikes on unexposed-donor CD4+ T cells, cells permitting. This sample stems from a study of CD4 T cells in relation to SARS-CoV-2 and coronaviruses. Study summary: ViraFEST: approximately eleven-day antigen culture of PBMCs, then TCR beta CDR3 sequencing. Controls used an HIV-1 Nef peptide pool or no peptide.

The germline CDR1 and CDR2 sequences are MNHEY and SVGAGI. The V end was cut by 2 bases, the J end by 6 bases, with 13 bases between. There are 15 residues in the CDR3. The sample comprised CD4+ T cells from PBMCs, cultured in vitro. This TCR was recovered from a human donor in good health. This chain connects TRBV6-5 to TRBJ2-2; a possible D gene is TRBD1 (5 bases). The CDR3 spells CASSYMQGLAGELFF. CDR3 nucleotide sequence: TGTGCCAGCAGTTACATGCAGGGTTTGGCCGGGGAGCTGTTTTTT.